A selection of T cell receptor beta chains follows, all from one sample in a study of blood T cell repertoires in COVID-19. Some clones are missing from TCRdb's copy, which holds only in-frame ones; the method was immunoSEQ multiplex PCR. The sample contains roughly 280,000 clones, roughly 85% of which appear only once. Sequencing used peripheral blood. These receptors were obtained from a woman in her sixties or seventies with acute or convalescent COVID-19. The CDR3 runs from the conserved cysteine through the conserved F or W. The order of the fields is clone size, D gene, J gene, V gene, CDR3 protein, CDR3 DNA. The D gene is left open where the match is weak. Size is stated for part of the rows, as once, few or many counts, or as a class when the clone is expanded.

size: NA
D: TRBD1
J: TRBJ1-6
V: TRBV24-1
CDR3: CATSDFLSRQGAWSPLHF
DNA: TGTGCCACCAGTGACTTCCTGTCGCGACAGGGGGCCTGGTCACCCCTCCACTTT

size: few
D: NA
J: TRBJ2-2
V: TRBV4-1
CDR3: CASSPGRGTGELFF
DNA: TGCGCCAGCAGCCCCGGACGGGGCACCGGGGAGCTGTTTTTT

size: NA
D: NA
J: TRBJ1-6
V: TRBV6-5
CDR3: CASSRTGGNSPLHF
DNA: TGTGCCAGCAGCCGAACGGGGGGAAATTCACCCCTCCACTTT

size: NA
D: TRBD1
J: TRBJ2-5
V: TRBV25-1
CDR3: CASSEAGGAETQYF
DNA: TGTGCCAGCAGTGAGGCAGGGGGCGCGGAGACCCAGTACTTC

size: NA
D: NA
J: TRBJ1-2
V: TRBV18
CDR3: CASSPGTLNYGYTF
DNA: TGTGCCAGCTCACCAGGGACACTCAACTATGGCTACACCTTC

size: NA
D: NA
J: TRBJ1-3
V: TRBV4-2
CDR3: CASSQVTSSGNTIYF
DNA: TGTGCCAGCAGCCAAGTCACGAGCTCTGGAAACACCATATATTTT

size: few
D: NA
J: TRBJ1-2
V: TRBV2
CDR3: CASNPQGYGYTF
DNA: TGTGCCAGCAACCCACAGGGCTATGGCTACACCTTC

size: NA
D: TRBD2
J: TRBJ2-3
V: TRBV29-1
CDR3: CSVRGGTSGGASTDTQYF
DNA: TGCAGCGTCCGCGGTGGGACTAGCGGGGGGGCCTCGACAGATACGCAGTATTTT

size: NA
D: NA
J: TRBJ2-3
V: TRBV7-9
CDR3: CASSGRQQGGDTQYF
DNA: TGTGCCAGCAGCGGACGACAGCAAGGGGGAGATACGCAGTATTTT

size: NA
D: NA
J: TRBJ2-2
V: TRBV2
CDR3: CASSVEGTGELFF
DNA: TGTGCCAGCAGTGTGGAGGGCACCGGGGAGCTGTTTTTT

size: NA
D: TRBD1
J: TRBJ2-7
V: TRBV5-1
CDR3: CASSLEQGARSLQYF
DNA: TGCGCCAGCAGCTTGGAACAGGGGGCGCGTTCGTTACAGTACTTC

size: NA
D: NA
J: TRBJ1-2
V: TRBV19
CDR3: CASGAQTGYGYTF
DNA: TGTGCCAGTGGAGCACAAACAGGCTATGGCTACACCTTC

size: NA
D: TRBD1
J: TRBJ1-3
V: TRBV5-1
CDR3: CASSLGDRAAGNTIYF
DNA: TGCGCCAGCAGCCTGGGGGACAGGGCAGCCGGAAACACCATATATTTT

size: NA
D: NA
J: TRBJ2-5
V: TRBV11-1
CDR3: CASSSRTWRGGTQYF
DNA: TGTGCCAGCAGCTCCAGGACTTGGCGGGGTGGGACCCAGTACTTC

size: NA
D: NA
J: TRBJ2-1
V: TRBV6-5
CDR3: CASSSWGTTIEQFF
DNA: TGTGCCAGCAGCTCGTGGGGGACAACCATTGAGCAGTTCTTC

size: NA
D: TRBD1
J: TRBJ1-1
V: TRBV6-1
CDR3: CASSEREIGAGGAGTEAFF
DNA: TGTGCCAGCAGTGAAAGGGAAATAGGTGCAGGGGGCGCGGGAACTGAAGCTTTCTTT

size: once
D: TRBD1
J: TRBJ1-5
V: TRBV28
CDR3: CASSPGQGGQPQHF
DNA: TGTGCCAGCAGTCCCGGACAGGGGGGGCAGCCCCAGCATTTT

size: NA
D: TRBD2
J: TRBJ2-7
V: TRBV7-6
CDR3: CASSLSSGYEQYF
DNA: TGTGCCAGCAGCTTATCTAGCGGCTACGAGCAGTACTTC

size: NA
D: TRBD2
J: TRBJ2-3
V: TRBV2
CDR3: CASSPGLAGGRGEKYF
DNA: TGTGCCAGCAGCCCGGGACTAGCGGGGGGGCGGGGTGAGAAGTATTTT

size: once
D: NA
J: TRBJ2-1
V: TRBV6-4
CDR3: CASSPSAGVGVEQFF
DNA: TGTGCCAGCAGCCCAAGCGCTGGTGTCGGGGTAGAGCAGTTCTTC

size: NA
D: NA
J: TRBJ1-1
V: TRBV7-9
CDR3: CASSSVRLGNTEAFF
DNA: TGTGCCAGCAGCTCAGTCAGGCTTGGGAACACTGAAGCTTTCTTT

size: once
D: TRBD2
J: TRBJ2-1
V: TRBV4-1
CDR3: CASSPHPAGGRGEQFF
DNA: TGCGCCAGCAGCCCCCACCCAGCGGGGGGGCGGGGTGAGCAGTTCTTC

size: NA
D: TRBD1
J: TRBJ2-7
V: TRBV5-5
CDR3: CASSIGTARYEQYF
DNA: TGTGCCAGCAGCATCGGGACAGCCCGATACGAGCAGTACTTC

size: NA
D: NA
J: TRBJ2-1
V: TRBV7-9
CDR3: CASSFTAGFNEQFF
DNA: TGTGCCAGCAGCTTCACCGCGGGCTTCAATGAGCAGTTCTTC

size: once
D: NA
J: TRBJ1-6
V: TRBV27
CDR3: CASSSRAGPLQNSPLHF
DNA: TGTGCCAGCAGTTCCCGAGCGGGACCACTACAAAATTCACCCCTCCACTTT

size: once
D: TRBD1
J: TRBJ2-1
V: TRBV18
CDR3: CASSPPLGQETYNEQFF
DNA: TGTGCCAGCTCACCCCCTCTTGGACAGGAGACCTACAATGAGCAGTTCTTC

size: NA
D: NA
J: TRBJ1-5
V: TRBV30
CDR3: CAWRRTGVSGFQPQHF
DNA: TGTGCCTGGAGACGCACGGGGGTTTCGGGTTTTCAGCCCCAGCATTTT

size: NA
D: TRBD2
J: TRBJ2-2
V: TRBV7-3
CDR3: CASSLIAGTGELFF
DNA: TGTGCCAGCAGCTTAATAGCGGGGACCGGGGAGCTGTTTTTT

size: few
D: TRBD1
J: TRBJ2-4
V: TRBV2
CDR3: CASIPRGPKNIQYF
DNA: TGTGCCAGCATCCCAAGGGGGCCTAAAAACATTCAGTACTTC

size: once
D: NA
J: TRBJ1-2
V: TRBV10-3
CDR3: CAISAGGQINYGYTF
DNA: TGTGCCATCAGTGCCGGCGGACAAATTAACTATGGCTACACCTTC

size: NA
D: NA
J: TRBJ1-1
V: TRBV20-1
CDR3: CSGTTVVAFF
DNA: TGCAGTGGGACGACAGTGGTAGCTTTCTTT

size: NA
D: TRBD1
J: TRBJ1-2
V: TRBV14
CDR3: CASSLVRGDYGYTF
DNA: TGTGCCAGCAGCCTCGTCAGGGGGGACTATGGCTACACCTTC

size: few
D: TRBD2
J: TRBJ2-2
V: TRBV9
CDR3: CASGRTSGVLNTGELFF
DNA: TGTGCCAGCGGCCGGACTAGCGGGGTCCTGAACACCGGGGAGCTGTTTTTT

size: NA
D: NA
J: TRBJ2-1
V: TRBV3-1/TRBV3-2
CDR3: CASSHQALPYNEQFF
DNA: TGTGCCAGCAGCCACCAGGCCCTTCCCTACAATGAGCAGTTCTTC

size: NA
D: TRBD1
J: TRBJ1-1
V: TRBV5-4
CDR3: CASSGGTGGPMNTEAFF
DNA: TGTGCCAGCAGCGGCGGGACAGGGGGTCCCATGAACACTGAAGCTTTCTTT

size: NA
D: TRBD1
J: TRBJ2-5
V: TRBV25-1
CDR3: CARVKRTGDRETQYF
DNA: TGTGCCAGGGTGAAGAGGACAGGGGATCGGGAGACCCAGTACTTC

size: NA
D: NA
J: TRBJ1-6
V: TRBV10-1
CDR3: CASSGQGNSPLHF
DNA: TGCGCCAGCAGTGGGCAGGGGAATTCACCCCTCCACTTT

size: NA
D: NA
J: TRBJ1-1
V: TRBV12-5
CDR3: CASGFWQIMNTEAFF
DNA: TGTGCTAGTGGTTTCTGGCAGATCATGAACACTGAAGCTTTCTTT

size: NA
D: NA
J: TRBJ1-5
V: TRBV14
CDR3: CASSQDPNRAGQPQHF
DNA: TGTGCCAGCAGCCAAGATCCGAACAGGGCGGGCCAGCCCCAGCATTTT

size: NA
D: NA
J: TRBJ2-6
V: TRBV11-2
CDR3: CASSFRGAGANVLTF
DNA: TGTGCCAGCAGCTTTAGGGGTGCTGGGGCCAACGTCCTGACTTTC

size: NA
D: TRBD1
J: TRBJ2-1
V: TRBV4-1
CDR3: CASSQAGATERGHYNEQFF
DNA: TGCGCCAGCAGCCAAGCCGGGGCGACTGAGAGGGGGCATTACAATGAGCAGTTCTTC

size: NA
D: TRBD1
J: TRBJ1-3
V: TRBV7-2
CDR3: CASSLLWTGEGNTIYF
DNA: TGTGCCAGCAGCTTACTGTGGACAGGCGAGGGAAACACCATATATTTT

size: NA
D: TRBD1
J: TRBJ1-6
V: TRBV5-4
CDR3: CASSDRTGRNSPLHF
DNA: TGTGCCAGCAGCGATAGGACAGGGCGGAATTCACCCCTCCACTTT

size: NA
D: NA
J: TRBJ1-6
V: TRBV30
CDR3: CAWRLGEGSPLHF
DNA: TGTGCCTGGAGGCTGGGGGAGGGATCACCCCTCCACTTT

size: once
D: TRBD1
J: TRBJ1-1
V: TRBV5-3
CDR3: CARSIHGTAFTEAFF
DNA: TGTGCCAGAAGCATACACGGGACAGCATTCACTGAAGCTTTCTTT

size: NA
D: NA
J: TRBJ1-1
V: TRBV11-2
CDR3: CASSSPSVIEAFF
DNA: TGTGCCAGCAGCTCCCCCTCTGTAATTGAAGCTTTCTTT

size: NA
D: TRBD1
J: TRBJ1-1
V: TRBV11-2
CDR3: CASSLVTGRWTEAFF
DNA: TGTGCCAGCAGCTTAGTGACAGGGCGGTGGACTGAAGCTTTCTTT

size: NA
D: TRBD2
J: TRBJ2-5
V: TRBV3-1/TRBV3-2
CDR3: CASSHASGGSGETQYF
DNA: TGTGCCAGCAGCCACGCTAGCGGGGGGTCCGGCGAGACCCAGTACTTC

size: NA
D: NA
J: TRBJ1-3
V: TRBV20-1
CDR3: CSAKTGNTIYF
DNA: TGCAGTGCTAAAACAGGAAACACCATATATTTT

size: NA
D: NA
J: TRBJ1-3
V: TRBV6-5
CDR3: CASSGHPGNTIYF
DNA: TGTGCCAGCAGCGGACACCCTGGAAACACCATATATTTT